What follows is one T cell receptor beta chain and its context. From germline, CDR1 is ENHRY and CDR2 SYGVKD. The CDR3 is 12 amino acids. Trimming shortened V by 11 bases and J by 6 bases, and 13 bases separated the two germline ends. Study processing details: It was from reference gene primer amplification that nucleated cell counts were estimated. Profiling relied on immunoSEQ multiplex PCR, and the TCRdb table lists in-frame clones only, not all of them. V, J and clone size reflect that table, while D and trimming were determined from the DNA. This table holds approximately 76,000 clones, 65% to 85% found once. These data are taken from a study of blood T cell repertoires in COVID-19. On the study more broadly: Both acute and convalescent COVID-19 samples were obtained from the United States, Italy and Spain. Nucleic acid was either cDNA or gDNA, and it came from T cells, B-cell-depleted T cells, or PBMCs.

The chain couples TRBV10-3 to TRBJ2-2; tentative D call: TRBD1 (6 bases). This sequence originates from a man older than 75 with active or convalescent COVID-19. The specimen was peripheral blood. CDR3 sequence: CAAQRGSGELFF. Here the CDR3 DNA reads TGTGCCGCCCAGAGGGGGTCCGGGGAGCTGTTTTTT.